A selection of T cell receptor beta chains follows, all from one sample in a study of blood T cells in healthy people across ages. MiXCR, run by TCRdb on the 5' RACE reads, gives a single entry per CDR3 protein. The profile shows 1.5 million to 2 million distinct CDR3 sequences, over 25% of them singletons. Sequenced input: blood. Source of these receptors: a woman aged 30 to 39 in good health. The CDR3 runs from the conserved cysteine through the conserved F or W. Fields, in order: D gene, clone size, V gene, J gene, CDR3 protein, CDR3 DNA. A D gene is named only where the DNA matches it firmly. Rows may omit the clone size; those that give it use once, few, many or a size class.

>TRBD2|many|TRBV7-9|TRBJ2-7
CASSRLAGSYEQYF
TGTGCCAGCAGCCGACTAGCGGGGTCCTACGAGCAGTACTTC
>.|.|TRBV5-1|TRBJ1-2
CASTPKGGHGYTF
TGCGCCAGCACCCCCAAGGGGGGCCATGGCTACACCTTC
>.|.|TRBV5-1|TRBJ1-2
CASSFGTTPRGYTF
TGCGCCAGCAGCTTTGGGACTACCCCTCGGGGCTACACCTTC
>.|many|TRBV5-1|TRBJ2-7
CASSPQGGSSYEQYF
TGTGCCAGCAGCCCCCAGGGTGGCAGCTCCTACGAGCAGTACTTC
>TRBD1|.|TRBV9|TRBJ1-5
CASSVSGGGQPQHF
TGTGCCAGCAGCGTCTCAGGGGGCGGTCAGCCCCAGCATTTT
>.|many|TRBV6-5|TRBJ2-7
CASSYSGLNYEQYF
TGTGCCAGCAGTTATTCAGGACTAAACTACGAGCAGTACTTC
>.|.|TRBV20-1|TRBJ2-1
CSAAQRVHGEQFF
TGCAGTGCCGCTCAGCGGGTACATGGTGAGCAGTTCTTC
>.|once|TRBV10-3|TRBJ1-5
CAISESRLAGETQHF
TGTGCCATCAGTGAGTCGAGACTAGCGGGAGAGACCCAGCATTTT
>TRBD2|once|TRBV11-2|TRBJ2-1
CASSLGLATLNEQFF
TGTGCCAGCAGCTTGGGACTAGCTACTTTAAATGAGCAGTTCTTC
>TRBD2|.|TRBV9|TRBJ2-1
CASSEGTSGSYNEQFF
TGTGCCAGCAGCGAAGGGACTAGCGGTTCCTACAATGAGCAGTTCTTC
>TRBD1|.|TRBV7-2|TRBJ1-2
CVSSGGTGGFYGYTF
TGTGTCAGCAGCGGCGGGACAGGGGGATTCTATGGCTACACCTTC
>TRBD1|few|TRBV7-2|TRBJ1-4
CASSRTGTVNEKLFF
TGTGCCAGCAGCAGGACCGGGACAGTTAATGAAAAACTGTTTTTT
>.|.|TRBV5-1|TRBJ2-3
CASSLEAGPGADTQYF
TGCGCCAGCAGCTTGGAGGCAGGGCCTGGCGCAGATACGCAGTATTTT
>.|.|TRBV9|TRBJ2-7
CASSSGQRPSYEQYF
TGTGCCAGCAGCTCCGGACAGCGGCCCTCCTACGAGCAGTACTTC
>.|.|TRBV27|TRBJ2-5
CASSSRGPKTQYF
TGCGCCAGCAGTTCCAGGGGACCAAAGACCCAGTACTTC
>.|.|TRBV12-3/TRBV12-4|TRBJ1-1
CASSLVLETEAFF
TGTGCCAGCAGTTTGGTCCTTGAAACTGAAGCTTTCTTT
>.|once|TRBV5-1|TRBJ1-3
CASSVSSGNTIYF
TGCGCCAGCAGTGTCAGCTCTGGAAACACCATATATTTT
>.|few|TRBV29-1|TRBJ2-1
CSVERGRWGGSSYNEQFF
TGCAGCGTTGAAAGGGGACGATGGGGTGGGAGCTCCTACAATGAGCAGTTCTTC